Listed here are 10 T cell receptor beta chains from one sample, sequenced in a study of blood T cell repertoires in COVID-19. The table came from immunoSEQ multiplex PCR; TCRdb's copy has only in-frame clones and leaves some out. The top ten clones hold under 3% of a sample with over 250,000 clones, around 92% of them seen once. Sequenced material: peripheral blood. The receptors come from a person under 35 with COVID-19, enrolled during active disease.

CDR3: CASSSRQGLYEQYF. For the CDR3, the DNA is TGTGCCAGCAGTTCCAGACAGGGGCTCTACGAGCAGTACTTC. The J gene is TRBJ2-7, the V gene TRBV27, with 8 bases fitting TRBD1. Germline trimming cut 4 bases from V and 3 bases from J; bases unmatched to any gene: 5. The CDR3 spans 14 residues. CDR1 is MNHEY, CDR2 SMNVEV, per germline (reference sequence).

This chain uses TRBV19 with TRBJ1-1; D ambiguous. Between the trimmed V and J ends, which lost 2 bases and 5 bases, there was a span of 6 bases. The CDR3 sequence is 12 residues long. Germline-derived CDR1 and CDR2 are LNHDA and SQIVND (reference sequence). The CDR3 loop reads CASSIRGTEAFF. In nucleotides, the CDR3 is TGTGCCAGTAGTATACGCGGGACTGAAGCTTTCTTT.

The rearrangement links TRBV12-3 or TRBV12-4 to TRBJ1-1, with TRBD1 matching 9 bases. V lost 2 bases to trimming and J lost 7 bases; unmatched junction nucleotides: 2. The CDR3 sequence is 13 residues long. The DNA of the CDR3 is TGTGCCAGCAGTTTACACAGGGGGCTTGAAGCTTTCTTT. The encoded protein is CASSLHRGLEAFF.

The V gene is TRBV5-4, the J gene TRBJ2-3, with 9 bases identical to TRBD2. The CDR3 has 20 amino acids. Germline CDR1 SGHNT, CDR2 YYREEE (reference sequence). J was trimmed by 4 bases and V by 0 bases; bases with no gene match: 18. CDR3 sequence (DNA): TGTGCCAGCAGCTTGGAAGGTAGCGGGAGCTTATTGGTGAGGGCAGATACGCAGTATTTT. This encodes CASSLEGSGSLLVRADTQYF.

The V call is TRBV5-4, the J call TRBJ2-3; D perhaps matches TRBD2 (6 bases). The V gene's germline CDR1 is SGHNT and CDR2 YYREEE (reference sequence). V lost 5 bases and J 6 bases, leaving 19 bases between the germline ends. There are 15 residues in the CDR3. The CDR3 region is CASSPTLAAGDTQYF. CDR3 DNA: TGTGCCAGCAGTCCGACCTTAGCGGCGGGGGATACGCAGTATTTT.

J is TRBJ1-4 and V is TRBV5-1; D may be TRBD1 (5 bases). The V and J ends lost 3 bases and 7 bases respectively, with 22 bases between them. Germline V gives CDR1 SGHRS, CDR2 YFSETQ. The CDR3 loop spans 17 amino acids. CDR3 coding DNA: TGCGCCAGCAGCTCTATCTCCCCCCCAGGGCTTAGTGAAAAACTGTTTTTT. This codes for CASSSISPPGLSEKLFF.

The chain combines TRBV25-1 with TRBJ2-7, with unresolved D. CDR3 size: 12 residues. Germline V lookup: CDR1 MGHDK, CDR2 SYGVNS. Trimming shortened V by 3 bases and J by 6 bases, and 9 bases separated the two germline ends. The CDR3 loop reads CASSDVLSEQYF. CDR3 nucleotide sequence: TGTGCCAGCAGTGACGTTCTCAGCGAGCAGTACTTC.

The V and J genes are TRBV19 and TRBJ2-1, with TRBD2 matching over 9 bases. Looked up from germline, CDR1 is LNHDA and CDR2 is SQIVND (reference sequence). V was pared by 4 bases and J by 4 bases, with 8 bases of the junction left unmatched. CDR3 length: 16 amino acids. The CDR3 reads CASSTSPAGGYNEQFF. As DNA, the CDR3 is TGTGCCAGTAGTACCTCCCCGGCGGGAGGGTACAATGAGCAGTTCTTC.

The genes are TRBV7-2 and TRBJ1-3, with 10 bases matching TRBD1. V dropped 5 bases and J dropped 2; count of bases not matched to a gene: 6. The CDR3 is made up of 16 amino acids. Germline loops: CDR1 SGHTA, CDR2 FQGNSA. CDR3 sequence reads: CASSTTGGLPGNTIYF. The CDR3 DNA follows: TGTGCCAGCAGCACGACAGGGGGCTTACCTGGAAACACCATATATTTT. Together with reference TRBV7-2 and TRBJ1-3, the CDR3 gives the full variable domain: GAGVSQSPSNKVTEKGKDVELRCDPISGHTALYWYRQSLGQGLEFLIYFQGNSAPDKSGLPSDRFSAERTGGSVSTLTIQRTQQEDSAVYLCASSTTGGLPGNTIYFGEGSWLTVV.

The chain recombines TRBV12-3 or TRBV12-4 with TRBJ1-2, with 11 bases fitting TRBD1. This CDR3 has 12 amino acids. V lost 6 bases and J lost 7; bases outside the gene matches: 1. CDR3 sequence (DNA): TGTGCCAGCAGGGGGACAGGGGGTGGCTACACCTTC. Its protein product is CASRGTGGGYTF.